A selection of T cell receptor beta chains follows, all from one sample in a study of graft-versus-host responses after intestinal transplantation. The table came from immunoSEQ multiplex PCR; TCRdb's copy has only in-frame clones and leaves some out. This sample has thousands of clones; 25% to 40% occur once, and the top ten carry about 2.9%. Sequencing used alloreactive CD8+ T cells from a mixed lymphocyte reaction culture, obtained before transplantation. These receptor sequences come from a human patient who was an organ donor for intestinal transplantation. Each CDR3 is given with its conserved first and last residue.

>TRBJ2-7|TRBV6-1
CASRPGLSYEQYF
>TRBJ2-7|TRBV5-4
CASALSDSIHEQYF
>TRBJ1-4|TRBV2
CASSEALHSDISRNEKLFF
>TRBJ2-3|TRBV6-6
CASSSTGIDTQYF
>TRBJ2-3|TRBV6-1
CASSLSYTDTQYF
>TRBJ2-1|TRBV6-4
CASSDRAGGGNEQFF
>TRBJ1-1|TRBV4-1
CASSQDGLGAGGTEAFF
>TRBJ1-2|TRBV13
CASSLGRLSRDRGGYTF
>TRBJ1-5|TRBV6-6
CASSYVAQNQPQHF
>TRBJ1-5|TRBV7-3
CASSSRTVSRVQPQHF
>TRBJ1-1|TRBV6-1
CASSAGVNTEAFF
>TRBJ1-6|TRBV7-8
CASSLGAGAYNSPLHF
>TRBJ1-2|TRBV15
CATSHYRSRYTF
>TRBJ2-5|TRBV4-2
CASSQALGGLVQETQYF
>TRBJ2-1|TRBV2
CASSPGVAAFEQFF
>TRBJ2-7|TRBV4-1
CASSQGLGQGYEQYF
>TRBJ2-1|TRBV4-3
CASSQGLARYNEQFF
>TRBJ1-2|TRBV2
CASSENVAGAADTF
>TRBJ1-2|TRBV7-7
CASSGGQDYGYTF
>TRBJ2-3|TRBV6-5
CASSYWGVPDTQYF
>TRBJ1-1|TRBV4-3
CASSPTGNTEAFF
>TRBJ2-5|TRBV4-2
CASSPSDSGGPETQYF
>TRBJ1-5|TRBV19
CASRGGYSNQPQHF
>TRBJ2-1|TRBV7-6
CASSSIRMGHEQFF
>TRBJ1-6|TRBV6-1
CASSDGQGDNSPLHF
>TRBJ2-1|TRBV21-1
CASGGLTLYNEQFF
>TRBJ2-1|TRBV28
CASNAGQDVNEQFF
>TRBJ2-7|TRBV19
CASSMGGGALYEQYF
>TRBJ2-1|TRBV5-8
CATENWANEQFF
>TRBJ2-7|TRBV11-3
CASSGEEPFEQYF
>TRBJ2-7|TRBV6-1
CASHRTTSYEQYF
>TRBJ1-1|TRBV28
CASSLGTVNTEAFF
>TRBJ1-4|TRBV28
CASSLWPGLLALGKLFF
>TRBJ2-7|TRBV11-2
CASSPPGPEQYF
>TRBJ2-5|TRBV7-2
CASSRAGGPETQYF
>TRBJ2-7|TRBV9
CASSPTYGSYEQYF
>TRBJ2-7|TRBV7-9
CASSRRQGGEQYF
>TRBJ2-2|TRBV9
CASSRAYTGELFF
>TRBJ2-1|TRBV11-2
CASSTAPAGDFRSYNEQFF
>TRBJ1-1|TRBV27
CASSLTVGTEAFF
>TRBJ2-5|TRBV30
CAWSVSGPWETQYF
>TRBJ1-6|TRBV6-5
CASGPAGRHNSPLHF
>TRBJ2-1|TRBV2
CASRRDRVSYNEQFF
>TRBJ2-1|TRBV19
CASSIIGGHEQFF
>TRBJ2-7|TRBV5-1
CASSSGWFGEAYYEQYF
>TRBJ2-1|TRBV29-1
CSVEGGVSYNEQFF
>TRBJ2-3|TRBV6-5
CASTGGGGSDTQYF
>TRBJ1-1|TRBV27
CASSPLGGQNTEAFF
>TRBJ1-5|TRBV7-8
CASSLQGNQPQHF
>TRBJ1-5|TRBV11-2
CASSLGDRYNQPQHF
>TRBJ2-7|TRBV5-1
CASSLFPNPDEQYF
>TRBJ2-7|TRBV7-8
CASSLEKRELSYEQYF
>TRBJ1-6|TRBV7-6
CASSLDNNSPLHF